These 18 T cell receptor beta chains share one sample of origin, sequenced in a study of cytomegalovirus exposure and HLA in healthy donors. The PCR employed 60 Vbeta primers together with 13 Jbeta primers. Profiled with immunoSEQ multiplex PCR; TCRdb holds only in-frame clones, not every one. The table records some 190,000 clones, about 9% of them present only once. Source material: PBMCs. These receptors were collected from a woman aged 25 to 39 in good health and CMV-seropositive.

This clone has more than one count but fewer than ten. CDR3 in amino acids: CASSSGTGRYGYTF. DNA for the CDR3: TGCGCCAGCAGCTCGGGGACAGGGCGCTATGGCTACACCTTC. This chain joins TRBV5-1 and TRBJ1-2, with 9 bases lining up with TRBD1. The CDR3 is 14 amino acids. J gave up 4 bases and V 3 bases, and 4 bases lay outside the gene matches. CDR1 is SGHRS, CDR2 YFSETQ, per germline.

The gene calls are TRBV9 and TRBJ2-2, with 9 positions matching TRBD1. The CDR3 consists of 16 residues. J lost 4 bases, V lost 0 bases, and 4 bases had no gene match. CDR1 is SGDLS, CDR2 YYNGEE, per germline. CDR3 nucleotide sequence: TGTGCCAGCAGCGTAGGACAGGGGGTTATCACCGGGGAGCTGTTTTTT. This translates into CASSVGQGVITGELFF.

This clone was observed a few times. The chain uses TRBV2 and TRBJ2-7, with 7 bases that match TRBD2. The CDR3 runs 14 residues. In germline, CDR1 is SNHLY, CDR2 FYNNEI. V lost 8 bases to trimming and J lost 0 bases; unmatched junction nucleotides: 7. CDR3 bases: TGTGCCAGCCTACCCTCTAGCGGCTCCTACGAGCAGTACTTC. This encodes CASLPSSGSYEQYF.

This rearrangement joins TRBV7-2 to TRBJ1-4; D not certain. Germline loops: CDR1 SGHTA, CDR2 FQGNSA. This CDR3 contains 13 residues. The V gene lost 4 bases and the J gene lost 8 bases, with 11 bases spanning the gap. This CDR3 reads CASSYAGYEKLFF. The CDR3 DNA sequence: TGTGCCAGCAGCTATGCGGGGTACGAAAAACTGTTTTTT.

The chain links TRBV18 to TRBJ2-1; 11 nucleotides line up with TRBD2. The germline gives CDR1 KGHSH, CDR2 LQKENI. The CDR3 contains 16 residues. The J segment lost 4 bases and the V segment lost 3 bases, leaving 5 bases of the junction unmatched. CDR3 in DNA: TGTGCCAGCTCACCGCTTGGGACTAGCGGTTACAATGAGCAGTTCTTC. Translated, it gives CASSPLGTSGYNEQFF.

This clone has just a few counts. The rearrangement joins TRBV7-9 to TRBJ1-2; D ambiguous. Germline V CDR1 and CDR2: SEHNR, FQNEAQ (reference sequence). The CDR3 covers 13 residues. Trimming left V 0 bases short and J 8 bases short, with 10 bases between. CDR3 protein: CASSLALGEGYTF. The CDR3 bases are TGTGCCAGCAGCTTAGCGTTGGGCGAGGGCTACACCTTC. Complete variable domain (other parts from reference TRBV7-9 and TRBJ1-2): DTGVSQNPRHKITKRGQNVTFRCDPISEHNRLYWYRQTLGQGPEFLTYFQNEAQLEKSRLLSDRFSAERPKGSFSTLEIQRTEQGDSAMYLCASSLALGEGYTFGSGTRLTVV.

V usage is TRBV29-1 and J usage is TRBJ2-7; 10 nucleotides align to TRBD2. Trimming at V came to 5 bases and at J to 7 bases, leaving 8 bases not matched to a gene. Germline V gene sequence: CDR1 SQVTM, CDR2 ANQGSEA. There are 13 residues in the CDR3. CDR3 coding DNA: TGCAGCGTTCGGCTAGCGGGAGCTCAAGAGCAGTACTTC. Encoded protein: CSVRLAGAQEQYF.

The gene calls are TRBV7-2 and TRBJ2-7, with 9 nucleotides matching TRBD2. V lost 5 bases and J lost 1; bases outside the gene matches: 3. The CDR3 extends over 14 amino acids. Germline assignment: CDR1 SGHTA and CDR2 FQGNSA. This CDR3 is CASSSSGGSYEQYF. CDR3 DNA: TGTGCCAGCAGCAGTAGCGGGGGTTCCTACGAGCAGTACTTC.

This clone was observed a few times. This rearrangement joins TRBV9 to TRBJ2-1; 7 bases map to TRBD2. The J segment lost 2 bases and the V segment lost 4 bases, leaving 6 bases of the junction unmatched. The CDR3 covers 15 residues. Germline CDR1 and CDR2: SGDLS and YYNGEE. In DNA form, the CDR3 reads TGTGCCAGCAGCCAAACTAGCGCTGCCTACAATGAGCAGTTCTTC. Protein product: CASSQTSAAYNEQFF.

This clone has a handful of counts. CDR3 sequence: CASWGHQNTEAFF. In DNA form, the CDR3 reads TGTGCCAGCTGGGGACACCAGAACACTGAAGCTTTCTTT. The chain combines TRBV6-4 with TRBJ1-1, with D maybe TRBD1 (6 bases). Trimming left V 8 bases short and J 1 base short, with 11 bases between. Germline-derived CDR1 and CDR2 are MRHNA and SNTAGT. The CDR3 spans 13 residues.

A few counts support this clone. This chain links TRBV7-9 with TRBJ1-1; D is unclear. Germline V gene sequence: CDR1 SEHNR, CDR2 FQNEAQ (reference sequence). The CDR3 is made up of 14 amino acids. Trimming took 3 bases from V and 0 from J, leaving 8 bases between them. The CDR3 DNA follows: TGTGCCAGCAGCTTTCGGGATGTGAACACTGAAGCTTTCTTT. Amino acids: CASSFRDVNTEAFF.

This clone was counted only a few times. CDR3 in amino acids: CASSEMASGRWTGELFF. DNA for the CDR3: TGCGCCAGCAGTGAGATGGCTAGCGGGAGGTGGACCGGGGAGCTGTTTTTT. The chain recombines TRBV10-1 with TRBJ2-2; the match to TRBD2 covers 11 bases. J was trimmed by 5 bases and V by 2 bases; bases with no gene match: 7. Germline loops: CDR1 WNHNN, CDR2 SYGVQD (reference sequence). CDR3 length: 17 residues.

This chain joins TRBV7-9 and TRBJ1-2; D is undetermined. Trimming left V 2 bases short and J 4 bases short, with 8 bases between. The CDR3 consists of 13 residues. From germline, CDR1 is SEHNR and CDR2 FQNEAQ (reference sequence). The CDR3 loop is CASSLTLLYGYTF. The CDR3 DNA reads TGTGCCAGCAGCTTAACTCTCCTCTATGGCTACACCTTC. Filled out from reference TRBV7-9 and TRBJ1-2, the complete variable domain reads DTGVSQNPRHKITKRGQNVTFRCDPISEHNRLYWYRQTLGQGPEFLTYFQNEAQLEKSRLLSDRFSAERPKGSFSTLEIQRTEQGDSAMYLCASSLTLLYGYTFGSGTRLTVV.

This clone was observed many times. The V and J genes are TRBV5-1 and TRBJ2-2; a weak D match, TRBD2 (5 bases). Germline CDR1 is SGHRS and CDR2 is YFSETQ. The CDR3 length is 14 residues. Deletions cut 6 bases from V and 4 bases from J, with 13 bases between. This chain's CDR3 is CASKEVAFTGELFF. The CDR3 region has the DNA TGCGCCAGCAAGGAGGTGGCGTTCACCGGGGAGCTGTTTTTT.

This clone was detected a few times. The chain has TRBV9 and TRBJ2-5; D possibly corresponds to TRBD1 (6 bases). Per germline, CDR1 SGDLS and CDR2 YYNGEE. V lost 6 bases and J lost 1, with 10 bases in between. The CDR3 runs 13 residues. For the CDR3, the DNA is TGTGCCAGCAACCGGGACATCCAAGAGACCCAGTACTTC. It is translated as CASNRDIQETQYF.

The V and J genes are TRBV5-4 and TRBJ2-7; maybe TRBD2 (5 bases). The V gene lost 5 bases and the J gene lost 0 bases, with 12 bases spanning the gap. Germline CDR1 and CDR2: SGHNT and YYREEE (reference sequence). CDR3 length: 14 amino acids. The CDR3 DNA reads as TGTGCCAGCAGACCGGACTGGGGCTCCTACGAGCAGTACTTC. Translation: CASRPDWGSYEQYF. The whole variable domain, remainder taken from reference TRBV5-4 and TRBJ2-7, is ETGVTQSPTHLIKTRGQQVTLRCSSQSGHNTVSWYQQALGQGPQFIFQYYREEENGRGNFPPRFSGLQFPNYSSELNVNALELDDSALYLCASRPDWGSYEQYFGPGTRLTVT.

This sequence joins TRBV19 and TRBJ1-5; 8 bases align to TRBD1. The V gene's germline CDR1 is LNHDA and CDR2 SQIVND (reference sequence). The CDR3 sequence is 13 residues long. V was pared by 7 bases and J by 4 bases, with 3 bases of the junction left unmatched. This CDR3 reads CASTRTGNQPQHF. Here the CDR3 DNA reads TGTGCCAGTACCCGGACAGGGAATCAGCCCCAGCATTTT.

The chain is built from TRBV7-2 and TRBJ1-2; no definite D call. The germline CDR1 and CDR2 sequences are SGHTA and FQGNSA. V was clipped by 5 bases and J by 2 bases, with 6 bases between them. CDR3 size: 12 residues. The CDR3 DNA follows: TGTGCCAGCAGCCTCGAGAACTATGGCTACACCTTC. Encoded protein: CASSLENYGYTF.